What follows describes a single T cell receptor (beta chain). Its specificity is not known. These data belong to a study of T cells in Graves' hyperthyroidism and ophthalmopathy. The investigators amplified TCR beta CDR3 regions from RNA transcripts. HTBI primers were the set used in a first-round RT-PCR of the TCR CDR3. TCRdb re-derived calls from the multiplex PCR reads in MiXCR, one entry per CDR3 protein. The profile shows fewer than 550,000 distinct CDR3 sequences, around 22% of them singletons. Findings and caveats of the study: A 13 V-J model separated ophthalmopathy from stable hyperthyroidism.

CDR3 length: 12 residues. The germline V gene has CDR1 ENHRY and CDR2 SYGVKD. Trimming stripped 6 bases from V and 6 bases from J, with 12 bases between. The TCR was taken from a woman under 40 with Graves' ophthalmopathy. The sequenced sample consisted of blood. This chain links TRBV10-3 with TRBJ2-7, with D maybe TRBD2 (5 bases). The CDR3: CAIRATSGEQYF. DNA of the CDR3: TGTGCCATCAGGGCAACTAGTGGCGAGCAGTACTTC.